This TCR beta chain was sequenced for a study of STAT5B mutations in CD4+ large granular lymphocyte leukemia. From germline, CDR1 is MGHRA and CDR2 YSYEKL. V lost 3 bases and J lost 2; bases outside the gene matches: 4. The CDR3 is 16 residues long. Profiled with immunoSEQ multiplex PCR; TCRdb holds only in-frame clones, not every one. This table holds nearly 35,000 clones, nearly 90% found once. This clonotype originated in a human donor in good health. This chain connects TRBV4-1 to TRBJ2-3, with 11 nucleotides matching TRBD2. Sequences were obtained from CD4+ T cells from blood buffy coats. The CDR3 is CASSHGLAGTTDTQYF. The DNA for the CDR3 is TGCGCCAGCAGCCACGGACTAGCGGGTACCACAGATACGCAGTATTTT.